This T cell receptor beta chain was profiled in a study of cytomegalovirus exposure and HLA in healthy donors. Study findings and constraints: Fewer N-insertions than the roughly 630-donor mean were reportedly shown by an Asian-associated ancestry cluster in a later analysis.

Germline V gene data show CDR1 as SNHLY and CDR2 as FYNNEI. The CDR3 covers 15 residues. The ends lost 4 bases at V and 2 bases at J; junction bases unmatched: 7. To note about this clone: Its antigen is unknown.

PCR was performed using 60 Vbeta and 13 Jbeta primers. Here immunoSEQ multiplex PCR was the method, and the copy in TCRdb shows in-frame clones only, minus some. The data show 200,000 to 250,000 clones, 75% to 85% seen once. Sequencing was performed on PBMCs. The sequence derives from an older woman in good health and CMV-seropositive. The V and J genes are TRBV2 and TRBJ2-5; 7 nucleotides line up with TRBD2. CDR3 bases: TGTGCCAGCAGTGGATTACTAGCGCTTCAAGAGACCCAGTACTTC. This encodes CASSGLLALQETQYF.